These 14 T cell receptor beta chains were all obtained from the same sample, sequenced in a study of CD8 T cells in Susac syndrome. Random-hexamer reverse transcription was applied to roughly 0.5 to 1 ug RNA. TCRdb analysed the immunoSEQ multiplex PCR reads with MiXCR anew, one entry per CDR3 protein. There are 150,000 or so distinct CDR3 sequences in the sample; roughly 94% occur only once, and 0.065% to 0.1% lies in the top ten. The specimen was CD4+ T cells from PBMCs. The receptors come from a human donor in good health.

The chain uses TRBV4-3 and TRBJ2-7; D not certain. The CDR3 has 16 residues. Trimming pared 1 base from V and 0 bases from J, leaving 13 bases between. Germline V gene lookup returns CDR1 LGHNA and CDR2 YSLEER. The CDR3: CASSQGRAASSYEQYF. CDR3 DNA: TGCGCCAGCAGCCAAGGAAGGGCGGCGAGCTCCTACGAGCAGTACTTC.

In this sample, this clonotype turned up once. The V and J genes are TRBV5-4 and TRBJ1-1; D unclear. V was shortened by 4 bases and J by 3 bases, with 19 bases between the two germline ends. Looked up from germline, CDR1 is SGHNT and CDR2 is YYREEE (reference sequence). This CDR3 region has 16 residues. CDR3 region: CASSALIATRDTEAFF. DNA of the CDR3: TGTGCCAGCAGCGCTTTAATCGCAACAAGAGACACTGAAGCTTTCTTT.

This clonotype was seen just once. The chain recombines TRBV20-1 with TRBJ2-6; the match to TRBD2 covers 8 bases. CDR3 length: 17 amino acids. Trimming took 6 bases from V and 2 from J; bases not matched to a gene: 12. The V gene's germline CDR1 is DFQATT and CDR2 SNEGSKA (reference sequence). The CDR3 reads CSAIGGGRPTGANVLTF. CDR3 DNA sequence: TGCAGTGCCATCGGGGGCGGGAGGCCAACTGGGGCCAACGTCCTGACTTTC.

The chain combines TRBV20-1 with TRBJ2-3; a possible D gene is TRBD2 (6 bases). Germline V gene lookup returns CDR1 DFQATT and CDR2 SNEGSKA (reference sequence). V dropped 1 base and J dropped 1 base, with 15 bases sitting between them. This CDR3 region has 16 residues. The CDR3 loop reads CSARGFGGPRTDTQYF. The CDR3 DNA sequence: TGCAGTGCTAGAGGGTTCGGGGGACCGCGCACAGATACGCAGTATTTT.

The chain links TRBV2 to TRBJ2-3; 9 bases map to TRBD2. Germline trimming cut 4 bases from V and 5 bases from J; bases unmatched to any gene: 10. Per germline, CDR1 SNHLY and CDR2 FYNNEI. This CDR3 region has 16 residues. CDR3 amino acids: CASSAGTSNHGDTQYF. Written as DNA, the CDR3 is TGTGCCAGCAGTGCGGGGACTAGCAATCATGGAGATACGCAGTATTTT.

The rearrangement links TRBV15 to TRBJ2-2, with D perhaps TRBD1 (6 bases). CDR3 length: 17 amino acids. The germline V gene encodes CDR1 LNHNV and CDR2 YYDKDF (reference sequence). V was shortened by 6 bases and J by 2 bases, with 19 bases between the two germline ends. The CDR3 DNA reads as TGTGCCACCAGTAAGAGAGGGTCAGGGGCTAACACCGGGGAGCTGTTTTTT. It translates to CATSKRGSGANTGELFF.

The chain employs TRBV7-2 and TRBJ2-7, with D maybe TRBD2 (6 bases). In germline, CDR1 is SGHTA, CDR2 FQGNSA. The CDR3 covers 13 residues. Trimming took off 3 bases at V and 4 bases at J, with 10 bases between the two ends. Here the CDR3 reads CASSLEGWYEQYF. The CDR3 DNA reads TGTGCCAGCAGCTTGGAGGGATGGTACGAGCAGTACTTC.

The chain carries TRBV6-1 and TRBJ2-3; tentative D call: TRBD1 (5 bases). CDR1 is MNHNS and CDR2 is SASEGT in the germline V gene. Trimming removed 8 bases from V and 3 bases from J, with 15 bases in between. The CDR3 length is 14 residues. The CDR3 loop reads CASLPPGRTDTQYF. The DNA of the CDR3 is TGTGCCAGCCTCCCCCCAGGGCGGACAGATACGCAGTATTTT.

The CDR3 loop is CSAYRGLAGPSGANVLTF. CDR3 in DNA: TGCAGTGCTTACCGGGGACTAGCGGGCCCCTCTGGGGCCAACGTCCTGACTTTC. The rearrangement uses TRBV20-1 and TRBJ2-6; 12 bases map to TRBD2. The germline CDR1 and CDR2 sequences are DFQATT and SNEGSKA (reference sequence). The V gene end was trimmed by 5 bases and the J gene end by 0 bases; junction bases not matched to a gene: 8. The CDR3 covers 18 residues.

CDR3 DNA sequence: TGTGCCAGCAGCCCTAGTCCGGAGGCCGCTCCCTATGGCTACACCTTC. This gives the protein CASSPSPEAAPYGYTF. V is TRBV14 and J is TRBJ1-2; no clear D gene. Trimming shortened V by 4 bases and J by 4 bases, and 19 bases separated the two germline ends. Per the germline V gene, CDR1 is SGHDN and CDR2 is FVKESK. The CDR3 length is 16 residues.

This chain uses TRBV10-2 with TRBJ2-3, with D maybe TRBD1 (6 bases). Germline CDR1 reads WSHSY; CDR2 reads SAAADI. V lost 3 bases and J lost 7, with 17 bases in between. The CDR3 has 15 residues. In DNA, the CDR3 is TGCGCCAGCAGTGACAGTTCCCAGGGGTCCTATACGCAGTATTTT. Its translation is CASSDSSQGSYTQYF.

The chain combines TRBV19 with TRBJ2-1; the match to TRBD2 covers 8 bases. The junction had 6 bases not matched to a gene; V was cut back by 6 bases and J by 2 bases. The CDR3 contains 15 residues. Germline values: CDR1 LNHDA, CDR2 SQIVND (reference sequence). The CDR3 protein is CASRPTSVTYNEQFF. The CDR3 DNA reads TGTGCCAGTAGACCGACTAGCGTCACCTACAATGAGCAGTTCTTC.

DNA of the CDR3: TGTGCCAGCAGCTTAGCGCTTGGGACTACCCAAGAGACCCAGTACTTC. Translated: CASSLALGTTQETQYF. This chain uses TRBV7-9 with TRBJ2-5, with 7 bases aligning to TRBD2. After removal of 0 bases from V and 1 base from J, the junction contained 5 bases not matched to a gene. The CDR3 extends over 16 amino acids. CDR1 is SEHNR and CDR2 is FQNEAQ in the germline V gene (reference sequence).

The rearrangement links TRBV5-1 to TRBJ2-2, with TRBD2 matching over 7 bases. Losses at the gene ends were 4 bases for V and 1 base for J; bases not matched to a gene: 4. CDR1 SGHRS and CDR2 YFSETQ come from the germline V gene. This CDR3 is built from 15 residues. CDR3 coding DNA: TGCGCCAGCAGCGCTAGCGGCCAGAACACCGGGGAGCTGTTTTTT. Translated: CASSASGQNTGELFF.